This T cell receptor (beta chain) was sequenced during a study of blood T cell repertoires in COVID-19. The overall study: The United States, Italy and Spain supplied acute and convalescent COVID-19 samples. PBMCs, B-cell-depleted T cells, or T cells were the source of the cDNA or gDNA that made up the material.

V was trimmed by 3 bases and J by 2 bases, leaving 14 bases between them. This CDR3 has 16 amino acids. The V gene's germline CDR1 is ENHRY and CDR2 SYGVKD. As processed by the authors: Amplification of reference gene primers provided the estimated nucleated cell counts. Generated by immunoSEQ multiplex PCR, the TCRdb table keeps only in-frame clones and is missing some. For V, J and clone size, that table is used; D and trimming come from the DNA. The profile shows around 68,000 clones, 85% of them singletons. The origin of this receptor is a man at least 80 years old with acute or convalescent COVID-19. The chain employs TRBV10-3 and TRBJ1-3; D is uncertain. Sequenced sample: peripheral blood. This CDR3 reads CAISDPAEQTGNTIYF. The CDR3 DNA reads as TGTGCCATCAGTGACCCGGCGGAGCAGACTGGAAACACCATATATTTT.